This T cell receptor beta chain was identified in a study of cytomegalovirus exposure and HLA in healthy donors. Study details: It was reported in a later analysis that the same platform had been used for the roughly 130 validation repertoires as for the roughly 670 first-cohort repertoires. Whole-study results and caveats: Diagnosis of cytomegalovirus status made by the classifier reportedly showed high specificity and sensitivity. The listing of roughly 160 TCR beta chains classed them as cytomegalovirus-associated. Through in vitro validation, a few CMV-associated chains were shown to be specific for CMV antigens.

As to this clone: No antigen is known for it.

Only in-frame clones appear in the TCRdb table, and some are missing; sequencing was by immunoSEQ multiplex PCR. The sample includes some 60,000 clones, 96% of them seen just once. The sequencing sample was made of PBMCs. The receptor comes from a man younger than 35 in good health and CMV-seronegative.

The CDR3 DNA follows: TGTGCCAGCAGCCTTATGGGACAGGGTTACAATGAGCAGTTCTTC. Encoded protein: CASSLMGQGYNEQFF. This rearrangement joins TRBV9 to TRBJ2-1, with 9 bases aligning to TRBD1. Germline loops: CDR1 SGDLS, CDR2 YYNGEE. The CDR3 has 15 residues. V gave up 4 bases and J gave up 4 bases; unmatched junction bases: 6.